This record covers a single T cell receptor beta chain. The antigen is undetermined. The CDR3 has 13 amino acids. V gave up 5 bases and J gave up 6 bases, with 16 bases separating them. The germline CDR1 and CDR2 sequences are GTSNPN and SVGIG (reference sequence). Use of 60 Vbeta and 13 Jbeta primers characterized the PCR. The assay was immunoSEQ multiplex PCR, and TCRdb's table has in-frame clones only and misses some. This sample carries around 100,000 clones, roughly 78% of them seen once, and the ten largest clones take approximately 4%. The data belong to a study of cytomegalovirus exposure and HLA in healthy donors. Study-level points and caveats: Another analysis was done later, and it associated 16,951 TCR beta sequences with HLA alleles at 0.05 false discovery rate. Later genetic work tied a missense DCLRE1C variant to beta-chain V and J trimming.

V gene TRBV30 combines with J gene TRBJ1-2; D remains ambiguous. The sequence was collected from a male donor in good health and CMV-seropositive. The sample taken for sequencing was PBMCs. In DNA, the CDR3 is TGTGCCTGGGGATCCCAGGCGCCACATGGCTACACCTTC. As protein: CAWGSQAPHGYTF.